The next 15 T cell receptor beta chains were all read from a single sample in a study of blood T cell repertoires in COVID-19. Here immunoSEQ multiplex PCR was the method, and the copy in TCRdb shows in-frame clones only, minus some. This sample yields 210,000 or so clones, of which 80% to 90% are seen a single time; 15% to 20% belongs to the top ten. The sequencing input was peripheral blood. Source of these receptors: a woman older than 75 with active or convalescent COVID-19.

The chain combines TRBV18 with TRBJ2-1, with 14 bases fitting TRBD2. There are 17 residues in the CDR3. V was pared by 4 bases and J by 9 bases, with 11 bases of the junction left unmatched. Germline assignment: CDR1 KGHSH and CDR2 LQKENI. The CDR3 sequence is CASSHSGTSGGEGEQFF. The CDR3 coding sequence is TGTGCCAGCTCACACTCCGGGACTAGCGGGGGAGAAGGTGAGCAGTTCTTC.

This chain uses TRBV28 with TRBJ2-7; 10 nucleotides align to TRBD2. This CDR3 has 14 amino acids. With V trimmed by 6 bases and J by 5 bases, 7 bases remained unmatched. CDR1 is MDHEN, CDR2 SYDVKM, per germline. CDR3 DNA sequence: TGTGCCAGCAGCCAACTAGCGGGGCGGAACGAGCAGTACTTC. Its protein is CASSQLAGRNEQYF.

The V call is TRBV3-1 (or the pseudogene TRBV3-2), the J call TRBJ2-3; TRBD2 is a possible D gene (5 bases). Germline CDR1 LGHDT, CDR2 YNNKEL (reference sequence). CDR3 size: 13 residues. Between the trimmed V and J ends, which lost 5 bases and 4 bases, there was a span of 10 bases. The CDR3 reads CASSYRAADTQYF. The CDR3 DNA reads TGTGCCAGCAGCTATCGAGCGGCAGATACGCAGTATTTT.

V is TRBV7-2 and J is TRBJ1-5, with 9 bases matching TRBD1. This CDR3 spans 14 amino acids. Trimming at V came to 6 bases and at J to 7 bases, leaving 7 bases not matched to a gene. Germline V lookup: CDR1 SGHTA, CDR2 FQGNSA. The chain's CDR3 is CASSRDRVRQPQHF. DNA of the CDR3: TGTGCCAGCAGTCGGGACAGGGTCAGGCAGCCCCAGCATTTT. The whole variable domain, filled in from reference TRBV7-2 and TRBJ1-5, reads GAGVSQSPSNKVTEKGKDVELRCDPISGHTALYWYRQSLGQGLEFLIYFQGNSAPDKSGLPSDRFSAERTGGSVSTLTIQRTQQEDSAVYLCASSRDRVRQPQHFGDGTRLSIL.

CDR3 nucleotide sequence: TGTGCCAGCAGCTTATCTTCCGGCGTTAGCGGCACCTACGAGCAGTACTTC. It encodes CASSLSSGVSGTYEQYF. This chain uses TRBV11-2 with TRBJ2-7; D might be TRBD2 (6 bases). CDR1 is SGHAT and CDR2 is FQNNGV in the germline V gene. The V end was cut by 2 bases, the J end by 2 bases, with 19 bases between. The CDR3 has 17 residues.

For this clone: Within the sample, other DNA sequences also encode this same CDR3. The CDR3 region is CASSRGQGNTEAFF. The DNA of the CDR3 is TGTGCCAGCAGCCGAGGACAGGGGAACACTGAAGCTTTCTTT. The chain recombines TRBV11-3 with TRBJ1-1; 8 positions agree with TRBD1. The CDR3 spans 14 residues. The germline CDR1 and CDR2 sequences are SGHNT and YENEEA. Trimming took 5 bases from V and 1 from J; bases not matched to a gene: 3.

This clone appeared a single time. The chain carries TRBV3-1 (or the pseudogene TRBV3-2) and TRBJ1-5; no definite D call. Trimming removed 1 base from V and 0 bases from J, with 10 bases in between. The CDR3 sequence is 16 residues long. Germline values: CDR1 LGHDT, CDR2 YNNKEL (reference sequence). The CDR3 region is CASSQGPGSSNQPQHF. The CDR3 nucleotides read TGTGCCAGCAGCCAAGGCCCGGGGAGTAGCAATCAGCCCCAGCATTTT.

The CDR3 loop is CASSLSGRSYNEQFF. CDR3 in DNA: TGTGCCAGCAGCTTATCCGGGAGGAGCTACAATGAGCAGTTCTTC. The chain is built from TRBV7-2 and TRBJ2-1, with 7 bases identical to TRBD2. The CDR3 totals 15 residues. V lost 2 bases, J lost 3 bases, and 4 bases stayed unmatched. Germline V gives CDR1 SGHTA, CDR2 FQGNSA. The full variable domain, with the rest looked up from reference TRBV7-2 and TRBJ2-1, is GAGVSQSPSNKVTEKGKDVELRCDPISGHTALYWYRQSLGQGLEFLIYFQGNSAPDKSGLPSDRFSAERTGGSVSTLTIQRTQQEDSAVYLCASSLSGRSYNEQFFGPGTRLTVL.

The CDR3 reads CASSHTSAGANVLTF. The CDR3 DNA reads TGTGCCAGCAGCCACACTAGCGCTGGGGCCAACGTCCTGACTTTC. The chain couples TRBV3-1 (or the pseudogene TRBV3-2) to TRBJ2-6; 7 bases fit TRBD2. The germline CDR1 and CDR2 sequences are LGHDT and YNNKEL (reference sequence). V gave up 3 bases and J gave up 2 bases; unmatched junction bases: 1. The CDR3 totals 15 residues.

This rearrangement joins TRBV27 to TRBJ1-2; TRBD1 agrees at 12 bases. The length of the CDR3 is 16 residues. Germline V CDR1 and CDR2: MNHEY, SMNVEV (reference sequence). Trimming cost V 2 bases and J 8 bases; bases outside gene matches: 9. DNA for the CDR3: TGTGCCAGCAGTTTACTTCTGGGACAGGGGGCTTTAGGCTACACCTTC. Translation gives CASSLLLGQGALGYTF.

This clone was detected once. The chain links TRBV9 to TRBJ1-2; TRBD1 matches at 12 bases. Trimming cost V 0 bases and J 8 bases; bases outside gene matches: 5. The CDR3 loop spans 15 amino acids. In germline, CDR1 is SGDLS, CDR2 YYNGEE. CDR3 nucleotides: TGTGCCAGCAGCGTAGGGGGACAGGGGGCGCAAGGCTACACCTTC. It specifies CASSVGGQGAQGYTF.

The gene calls are TRBV3-1 (or the pseudogene TRBV3-2) and TRBJ2-7; 10 bases are a match to TRBD1. J lost 3 bases, V lost 0 bases, and 8 bases had no gene match. Germline CDR1 LGHDT, CDR2 YNNKEL (reference sequence). This CDR3 comprises 17 residues. Written as DNA, the CDR3 is TGTGCCAGCAGCCAAGACGAGTCCGGGACAGGGGACTACGAGCAGTACTTC. It translates to CASSQDESGTGDYEQYF.

The rearrangement uses TRBV19 and TRBJ1-4; D is unresolved. Germline assignment: CDR1 LNHDA and CDR2 SQIVND (reference sequence). There are 14 residues in the CDR3. Between the trimmed V and J ends, which lost 4 bases and 7 bases, there was a span of 13 bases. The CDR3: CASSKLLTVEKLFF. The CDR3 nucleotides are TGTGCCAGTAGTAAACTTCTTACAGTTGAAAAACTGTTTTTT.

The chain joins TRBV27 to TRBJ1-2; no firm D call. CDR1 and CDR2 from the germline V gene are MNHEY and SMNVEV (reference sequence). The length of the CDR3 is 15 residues. Trimming pared 5 bases from V and 4 bases from J, leaving 17 bases between. The CDR3 nucleotides read TGTGCCAGCAGTCGTCGGGGAGGAAGGAGCTATGGCTACACCTTC. Translating it yields CASSRRGGRSYGYTF.

The gene calls are TRBV11-3 and TRBJ2-3, with D possibly being TRBD1 (6 bases). This CDR3 is built from 16 residues. Germline loops: CDR1 SGHNT, CDR2 YENEEA. V was cut by 4 bases and J by 0 bases, with 14 bases left in between. The CDR3 here is CASSSIFGQSTDTQYF. CDR3 coding DNA: TGTGCCAGCAGCTCCATCTTTGGACAGAGCACAGATACGCAGTATTTT. The variable domain in full, with the rest retrieved from reference TRBV11-3 and TRBJ2-3, is EAGVVQSPRYKIIEKKQPVAFWCNPISGHNTLYWYLQNLGQGPELLIRYENEEAVDDSQLPKDRFSAERLKGVDSTLKIQPAELGDSAVYLCASSSIFGQSTDTQYFGPGTRLTVL.